Shown below are 18 T cell receptor beta chains from a single sample sequenced in a study of T cell clonotyping in hematopoietic cell transplantation (dated by TCRdb to the early 2020s). Libraries were built with the immunoSEQ multiplex PCR assay. TCRdb stores this immuneACCESS table with in-frame sequences only. Part of the clones is absent; in the studies checked, under half of the shortfall reflects unresolved V genes, and no reason is known for the rest. The sample table holds 65,000 to 75,000 clones, of which around 94% were seen once. Clones ranked in the top ten supply roughly 1.7% of the sample. Sequencing input: peripheral blood mononuclear cells. Receptors originate from a man aged 45-65 years in good health. Some clones in this sample may be carry-over from other donors' samples.

V and J are TRBV6-1 and TRBJ2-3; no reliable D call. The V gene's germline CDR1 is MNHNS and CDR2 SASEGT. Trimming took 1 base from V and 11 from J, leaving 19 bases between them. The CDR3 sequence is 15 residues long. Here the CDR3 reads CASSEVEGFLREQYF. The CDR3 nucleotides read TGTGCCAGCAGTGAAGTAGAAGGCTTTCTTAGAGAGCAGTATTTT.

The genes are TRBV9 and TRBJ2-7; D remains ambiguous. CDR1 is SGDLS, CDR2 YYNGEE, per germline. The CDR3 sequence is 15 residues long. V lost 1 base and J lost 2, with 13 bases in between. CDR3 sequence (DNA): TGTGCCAGCAGCGTACACGGTGGGGAAGCCTACGAGCAGTACTTC. Translated, it gives CASSVHGGEAYEQYF. Supplemented by reference TRBV9 and TRBJ2-7, the full variable domain reads DSGVTQTPKHLITATGQRVTLRCSPRSGDLSVYWYQQSLDQGLQFLIQYYNGEERAKGNILERFSAQQFPDLHSELNLSSLELGDSALYFCASSVHGGEAYEQYFGPGTRLTVT.

The chain recombines TRBV7-9 with TRBJ1-2; D may be TRBD1 (6 bases). The CDR3 length is 12 residues. CDR1 SEHNR and CDR2 FQNEAQ come from the germline V gene (reference sequence). V was clipped by 2 bases and J by 8 bases, with 9 bases between them. CDR3 region: CASSLSQGGYTF. The CDR3 DNA sequence: TGTGCCAGCAGCTTATCACAGGGCGGCTACACCTTC.

The rearrangement joins TRBV20-1 to TRBJ2-1; D not certain. CDR1 and CDR2 from the germline V gene are DFQATT and SNEGSKA (reference sequence). Between the trimmed V and J ends, which lost 4 bases and 4 bases, there was a span of 5 bases. CDR3 length equals 11 residues. This chain's CDR3 is CSAIQYNEQFF. Written as DNA, the CDR3 is TGCAGTGCTATACAGTACAATGAGCAGTTCTTC.

CDR3 protein: CAWSPPGQGNEKLFF. Written as DNA, the CDR3 is TGTGCCTGGAGCCCCCCCGGACAGGGTAATGAAAAACTGTTTTTT. V is TRBV30 and J is TRBJ1-4; 8 nucleotides match TRBD1. V gave up 3 bases and J gave up 4 bases; unmatched junction bases: 7. The CDR3 sequence is 15 residues long. Germline assignment: CDR1 GTSNPN and CDR2 SVGIG (reference sequence).

CDR3 residues: CASSLLARGDTQYF. CDR3 nucleotide sequence: TGTGCCAGCAGCTTACTCGCGAGAGGCGATACGCAGTATTTT. The chain employs TRBV11-2 and TRBJ2-3, with unresolved D. In germline, CDR1 is SGHAT, CDR2 FQNNGV. There are 14 residues in the CDR3. The V and J ends lost 2 bases and 6 bases respectively, with 12 bases between them.

This rearrangement joins TRBV5-1 to TRBJ2-4; 13 bases align to TRBD2. This CDR3 has 15 residues. Germline loops: CDR1 SGHRS, CDR2 YFSETQ. Germline trimming cut 4 bases from V and 9 bases from J; bases unmatched to any gene: 7. The CDR3 DNA reads TGCGCCAGCAGCGGGGGACTAGCGGGACAGGGCATTCAGTACTTC. Translated, it gives CASSGGLAGQGIQYF.

CDR3 loop: CASSPRTSGGYNEQFF. The CDR3 bases are TGTGCCAGTAGTCCCCGGACTAGCGGGGGATACAATGAGCAGTTCTTC. The chain is built from TRBV19 and TRBJ2-1; 13 nucleotides match TRBD2. The V and J ends lost 5 bases and 4 bases, in that order; junction bases with no gene match: 5. The CDR3 sequence is 16 residues long. Looked up from germline, CDR1 is LNHDA and CDR2 is SQIVND (reference sequence).

V usage is TRBV28 and J usage is TRBJ2-3, with 9 nucleotides matching TRBD2. The CDR3 has 19 residues. Germline assignment: CDR1 MDHEN and CDR2 SYDVKM. V shed 7 bases, J shed 6 bases, and the junction held 23 bases outside the gene matches. In DNA form, the CDR3 reads TGTGCCAGCAAGACCCCGCGGCGGGAGGGGGGGGCTCCCAACGATACGCAGTATTTT. Translating gives CASKTPRREGGAPNDTQYF.

The chain couples TRBV5-4 to TRBJ2-2; D ambiguous. V was clipped by 7 bases and J by 2 bases, with 12 bases between them. The CDR3 covers 14 residues. The germline CDR1 and CDR2 sequences are SGHNT and YYREEE (reference sequence). CDR3 DNA: TGTGCCAGCGGGTCAGTCGAAAACACCGGGGAGCTGTTTTTT. Encoded protein: CASGSVENTGELFF.

In this sample, this clone turned up once. The CDR3 is CASSTRRPMGYTF. The CDR3 DNA is TGTGCCAGCAGTACCCGACGTCCAATGGGCTACACCTTC. The V and J genes are TRBV6-5 and TRBJ1-2; D gene uncertain. Deletions cut 5 bases from V and 8 bases from J, with 15 bases between. This CDR3 contains 13 residues. CDR1 is MNHEY, CDR2 SVGAGI, per germline.

This sequence joins TRBV2 and TRBJ2-7, with TRBD1 identical over 9 bases. Germline CDR1 is SNHLY and CDR2 is FYNNEI. This CDR3 is 15 amino acids long. J lost 2 bases, V lost 6 bases, and 8 bases had no gene match. CDR3 nucleotides: TGTGCCAGCAGCTCACGGGACAGGGTCCCCTACGAGCAGTACTTC. It encodes CASSSRDRVPYEQYF. Looking up the rest from reference TRBV2 and TRBJ2-7 gives the full variable domain: EPEVTQTPSHQVTQMGQEVILRCVPISNHLYFYWYRQILGQKVEFLVSFYNNEISEKSEIFDDQFSVERPDGSNFTLKIRSTKLEDSAMYFCASSSRDRVPYEQYFGPGTRLTVT.

The V and J genes are TRBV28 and TRBJ2-1; TRBD2 aligns across 7 bases. Germline V gives CDR1 MDHEN, CDR2 SYDVKM. The length of the CDR3 is 15 residues. V gave up 4 bases and J gave up 5 bases; unmatched junction bases: 8. The CDR3 sequence: CASSSRTRSHNEQFF. In nucleotides, the CDR3 is TGTGCCAGCAGTTCCCGGACTAGGTCCCACAATGAGCAGTTCTTC. The whole variable domain, remainder taken from reference TRBV28 and TRBJ2-1, is DVKVTQSSRYLVKRTGEKVFLECVQDMDHENMFWYRQDPGLGLRLIYFSYDVKMKEKGDIPEGYSVSREKKERFSLILESASTNQTSMYLCASSSRTRSHNEQFFGPGTRLTVL.

V usage is TRBV6-5 and J usage is TRBJ1-4; no reliable D call. Trimming stripped 0 bases from V and 6 bases from J, with 11 bases between. Germline-derived CDR1 and CDR2 are MNHEY and SVGAGI. The CDR3 is made up of 15 amino acids. CDR3 residues: CASSYSPEADEKLFF. The CDR3 DNA reads TGTGCCAGCAGTTACTCCCCAGAGGCGGATGAAAAACTGTTTTTT.

V is TRBV19 and J is TRBJ2-2; the D gene is possibly TRBD2 (6 bases). The CDR3 consists of 19 residues. Trimming pared 5 bases from V and 6 bases from J, leaving 28 bases between. Per germline, CDR1 LNHDA and CDR2 SQIVND (reference sequence). The CDR3 DNA follows: TGTGCCAGTAGTCCCCCTGTTTTGGGACTTACCCTGGAGGCCGGGGAGCTGTTTTTT. Residues: CASSPPVLGLTLEAGELFF.

V usage is TRBV7-9 and J usage is TRBJ1-4, with D possibly being TRBD1 (5 bases). This CDR3 has 14 amino acids. V lost 3 bases and J lost 8, with 13 bases in between. Germline CDR1 SEHNR, CDR2 FQNEAQ (reference sequence). CDR3 DNA: TGTGCCAGCAGCTTCGGGGGAGGAGAAGAAAAACTGTTTTTT. It translates to CASSFGGGEEKLFF.

The chain couples TRBV29-1 to TRBJ2-1, with D perhaps matching TRBD1 (6 bases). Trimming removed 5 bases from V and 4 bases from J, with 15 bases in between. CDR1 is SQVTM, CDR2 ANQGSEA, per germline. The CDR3 sequence is 14 residues long. CDR3 bases: TGCAGCGTTCAGCAGGGGCCCGTTTACAATGAGCAGTTCTTC. Residues: CSVQQGPVYNEQFF.

This clone came up once. This sequence joins TRBV20-1 and TRBJ2-7; no reliable D call. The V end was cut by 1 base, the J end by 5 bases, with 6 bases between. The CDR3 is 11 residues long. Germline lookup yields CDR1 DFQATT and CDR2 SNEGSKA (reference sequence). The CDR3 sequence: CSARGYDEQYF. CDR3 coding DNA: TGCAGTGCTAGAGGATATGACGAGCAGTACTTC.